Listed below are T cell receptor beta chains from one sample, sequenced in a study of blood T cell repertoires in COVID-19. Clones were read by immunoSEQ multiplex PCR, and TCRdb kept only the in-frame ones, dropping some. The sample records 200,000 or so clones, over 80% being singletons. The sample comprised peripheral blood. The receptors shown here come from a woman in her thirties with acute or convalescent COVID-19. Both conserved end residues are trimmed from each CDR3. The order of the fields is CDR3 length, V gene, J gene, CDR3 protein.

9	TRBV12-3/TRBV12-4	TRBJ1-2	ASSPAGSYT
15	TRBV15	TRBJ1-4	ATSRDRKGEPNEKLF
13	TRBV7-6	TRBJ2-7	ASSLERTDSYEQY
14	TRBV27	TRBJ1-1	ASSFLRGAQNTEAF
10	TRBV19	TRBJ1-2	ASNGGDYGYT
11	TRBV7-9	TRBJ1-2	ASSLAGNYGYT
13	TRBV5-1	TRBJ1-2	ASSLAGQVNYGYT
10	TRBV29-1	TRBJ1-2	SVEGQGYGYT
13	TRBV5-4	TRBJ2-2	ASSTPGRFTGELF
11	TRBV28	TRBJ1-6	ASRAGKNSPLH
14	TRBV5-4	TRBJ2-4	ASSLTTQVDKNIQY
12	TRBV7-9	TRBJ2-1	ASSLQGAASEQF
9	TRBV20-1	TRBJ2-3	SAEEGDTQY
10	TRBV5-5	TRBJ1-4	ASSLETGRLF
13	TRBV7-3	TRBJ2-2	ASSLEGAGTGELF
14	TRBV3-1/TRBV3-2	TRBJ2-7	ASSRGLAGGRYEQY
14	TRBV6-2/TRBV6-3	TRBJ1-5	ASSYFTGASNQPQH
12	TRBV7-8	TRBJ1-5	ASSPLQGRQPQH
12	TRBV5-1	TRBJ1-4	ASSPDRANEKLF
14	TRBV5-1	TRBJ2-3	ASSLASSGYTDTQY
13	TRBV5-1	TRBJ1-2	ASTSMTGGFGGYT
14	TRBV28	TRBJ1-2	ASREGGGAPNYGYT
14	TRBV28	TRBJ1-2	ASSLEQGGFYYGYT
11	TRBV5-4	TRBJ2-7	ASSLDPPYEQY
10	TRBV5-4	TRBJ1-4	ASSFGRGKLF
18	TRBV3-1/TRBV3-2	TRBJ1-3	ASVLRRDRLHSASGNTIY
12	TRBV27	TRBJ2-3	ASSGDSYTDTQY
11	TRBV6-2/TRBV6-3	TRBJ1-5	ASSYEVYQPQH
11	TRBV27	TRBJ2-2	ASSFWGVGELF
11	TRBV19	TRBJ1-2	ASSITSGYGYT
13	TRBV11-2	TRBJ2-3	ASSLVGGPTDTQY
12	TRBV7-6	TRBJ1-3	ASSSGGSGNTIY
14	TRBV13	TRBJ1-3	ASSLGLTGAGNTIY
12	TRBV15	TRBJ2-1	ATSSRASDNEQF
12	TRBV30	TRBJ2-5	AQGLAGQAGTQY
11	TRBV28	TRBJ1-5	ASSDRANQPQH
15	TRBV7-6	TRBJ1-5	ASSLAVGQGSRQPQH
13	TRBV19	TRBJ2-5	ASSRTGGLGETQY
12	TRBV2	TRBJ1-1	ASSAGRGNTEAF
11	TRBV4-3	TRBJ1-2	ASSPAGVYGYT
11	TRBV5-1	TRBJ1-2	ASRPDRSYGYT
13	TRBV4-3	TRBJ2-7	ASSLELAGTYEQY